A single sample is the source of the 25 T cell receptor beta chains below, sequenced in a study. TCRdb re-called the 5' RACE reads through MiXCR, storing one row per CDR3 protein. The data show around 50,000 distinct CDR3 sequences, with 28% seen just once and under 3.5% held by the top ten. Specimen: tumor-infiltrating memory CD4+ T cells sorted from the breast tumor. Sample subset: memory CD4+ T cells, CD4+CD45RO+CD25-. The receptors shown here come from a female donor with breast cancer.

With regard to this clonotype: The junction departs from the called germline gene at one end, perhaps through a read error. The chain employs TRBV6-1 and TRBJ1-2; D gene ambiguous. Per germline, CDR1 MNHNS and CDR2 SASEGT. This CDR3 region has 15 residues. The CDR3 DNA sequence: TGTGTCAGCAGTGAAACGTGGCGGGTGCCTGATGGCTACACCTTC. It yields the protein CVSSETWRVPDGYTF.

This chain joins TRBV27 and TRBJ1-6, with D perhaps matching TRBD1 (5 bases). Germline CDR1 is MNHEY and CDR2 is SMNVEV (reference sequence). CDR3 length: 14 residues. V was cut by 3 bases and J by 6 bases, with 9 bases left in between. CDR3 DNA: TGTGCCAGCAGTTTTCTAAGGGGTAATTCACCCCTCCACTTT. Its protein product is CASSFLRGNSPLHF.

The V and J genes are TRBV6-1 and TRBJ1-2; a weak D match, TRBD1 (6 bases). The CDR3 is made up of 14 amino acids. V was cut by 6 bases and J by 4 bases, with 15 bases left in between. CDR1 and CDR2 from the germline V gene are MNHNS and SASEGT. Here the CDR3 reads CASSLAGDAYGYTF. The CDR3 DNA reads TGTGCCAGCAGCCTAGCAGGGGATGCCTATGGCTACACCTTC.

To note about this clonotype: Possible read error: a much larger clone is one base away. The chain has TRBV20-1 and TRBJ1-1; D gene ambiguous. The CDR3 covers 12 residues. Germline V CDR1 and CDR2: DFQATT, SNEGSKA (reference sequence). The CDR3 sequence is CSASVRNTEAYF. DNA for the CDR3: TGCAGTGCATCCGTCCGGAACACTGAAGCTTACTTT.

CDR3 protein: CASSFLLGGPCGYTF. The CDR3 DNA follows: TGTGCCAGCAGTTTTCTCCTTGGCGGCCCGTGTGGCTACACCTTC. The V and J genes are TRBV12-3 or TRBV12-4 and TRBJ1-2; no clear D. CDR3 length equals 15 residues. Trimming pared 3 bases from V and 7 bases from J, leaving 18 bases between.

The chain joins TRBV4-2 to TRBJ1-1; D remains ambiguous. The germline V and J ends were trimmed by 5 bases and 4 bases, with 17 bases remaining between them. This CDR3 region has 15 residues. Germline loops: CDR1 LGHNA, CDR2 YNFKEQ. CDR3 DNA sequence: TGTGCCAGCAGCACGGCAGCCCCAGGTAGCACTGAAGCTTTCTTT. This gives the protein CASSTAAPGSTEAFF.

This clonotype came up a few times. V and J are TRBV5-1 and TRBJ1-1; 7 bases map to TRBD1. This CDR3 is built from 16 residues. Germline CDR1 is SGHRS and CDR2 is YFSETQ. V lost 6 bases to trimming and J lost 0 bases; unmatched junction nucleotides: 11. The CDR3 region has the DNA TGCGCCAGCAACCCGTCAGGGGGTAGGGTGAACACTGAAGCTTTCTTT. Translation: CASNPSGGRVNTEAFF. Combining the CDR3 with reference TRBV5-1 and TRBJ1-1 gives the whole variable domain KAGVTQTPRYLIKTRGQQVTLSCSPISGHRSVSWYQQTPGQGLQFLFEYFSETQRNKGNFPGRFSGRQFSNSRSEMNVSTLELGDSALYLCASNPSGGRVNTEAFFGQGTRLTVV.

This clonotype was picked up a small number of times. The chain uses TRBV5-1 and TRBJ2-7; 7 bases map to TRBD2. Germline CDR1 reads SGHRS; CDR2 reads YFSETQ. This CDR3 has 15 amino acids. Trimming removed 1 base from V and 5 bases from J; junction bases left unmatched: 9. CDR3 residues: CASSLIGGSVDEQYF. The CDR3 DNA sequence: TGCGCCAGCAGCTTGATCGGCGGGAGTGTCGACGAGCAGTACTTC.

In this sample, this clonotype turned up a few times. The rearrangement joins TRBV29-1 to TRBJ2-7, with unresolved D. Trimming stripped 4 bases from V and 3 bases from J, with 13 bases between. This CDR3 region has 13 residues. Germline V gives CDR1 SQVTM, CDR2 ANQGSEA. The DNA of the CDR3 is TGCAGCGTTGTAGGGTATCAAAGCTACGAGCAGTACTTC. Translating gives CSVVGYQSYEQYF.

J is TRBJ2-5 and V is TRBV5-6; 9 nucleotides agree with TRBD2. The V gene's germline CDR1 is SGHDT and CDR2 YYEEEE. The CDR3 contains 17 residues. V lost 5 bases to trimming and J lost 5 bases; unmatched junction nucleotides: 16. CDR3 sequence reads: CASSSWREGLMWETQYF. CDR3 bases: TGTGCCAGCAGTTCCTGGCGGGAGGGCCTGATGTGGGAGACCCAGTACTTC.

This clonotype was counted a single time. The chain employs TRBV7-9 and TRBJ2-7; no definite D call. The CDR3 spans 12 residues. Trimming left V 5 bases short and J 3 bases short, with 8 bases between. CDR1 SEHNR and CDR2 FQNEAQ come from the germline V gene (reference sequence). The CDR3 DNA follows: TGTGCCAGCAGCCCTGACTTCTACGAGCAGTACTTC. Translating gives CASSPDFYEQYF. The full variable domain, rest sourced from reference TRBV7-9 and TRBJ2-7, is DTGVSQNPRHKITKRGQNVTFRCDPISEHNRLYWYRQTLGQGPEFLTYFQNEAQLEKSRLLSDRFSAERPKGSFSTLEIQRTEQGDSAMYLCASSPDFYEQYFGPGTRLTVT.

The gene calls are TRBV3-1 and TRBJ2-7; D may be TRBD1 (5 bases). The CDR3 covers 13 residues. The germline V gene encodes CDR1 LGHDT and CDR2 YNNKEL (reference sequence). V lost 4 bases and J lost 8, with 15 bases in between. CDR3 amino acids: CASSPLTVRKQYF. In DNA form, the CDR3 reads TGTGCCAGCAGCCCCTTGACAGTGAGAAAGCAGTACTTC.

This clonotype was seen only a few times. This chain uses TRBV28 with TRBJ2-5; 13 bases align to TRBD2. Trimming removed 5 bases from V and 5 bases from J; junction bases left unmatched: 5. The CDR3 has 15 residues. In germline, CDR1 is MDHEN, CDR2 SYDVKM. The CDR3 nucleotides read TGTGCCAGCAGTCCAGGGACTAGCGGGACGGAGACCCAGTACTTC. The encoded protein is CASSPGTSGTETQYF.

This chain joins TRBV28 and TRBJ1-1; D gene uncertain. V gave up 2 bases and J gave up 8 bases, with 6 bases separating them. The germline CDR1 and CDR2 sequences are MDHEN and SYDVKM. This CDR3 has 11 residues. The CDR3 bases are TGTGCCAGCAGTTTAAGGTCAGAAGCTTTCTTT. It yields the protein CASSLRSEAFF.

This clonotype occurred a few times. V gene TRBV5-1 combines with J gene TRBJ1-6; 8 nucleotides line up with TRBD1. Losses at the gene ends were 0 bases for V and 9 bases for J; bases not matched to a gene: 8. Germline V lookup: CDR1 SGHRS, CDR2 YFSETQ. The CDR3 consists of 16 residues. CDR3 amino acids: CASSLAFDRGFSPLHF. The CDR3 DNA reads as TGCGCCAGCAGCTTGGCATTCGACAGGGGTTTTTCACCCCTCCACTTT.

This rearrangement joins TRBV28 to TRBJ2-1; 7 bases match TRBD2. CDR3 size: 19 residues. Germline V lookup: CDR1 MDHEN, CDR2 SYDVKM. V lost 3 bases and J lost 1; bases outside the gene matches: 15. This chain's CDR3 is CASSLSGLLPGSSYNEQFF. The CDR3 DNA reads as TGTGCCAGCAGTTTGTCGGGACTACTGCCGGGAAGTTCCTACAATGAGCAGTTCTTC.

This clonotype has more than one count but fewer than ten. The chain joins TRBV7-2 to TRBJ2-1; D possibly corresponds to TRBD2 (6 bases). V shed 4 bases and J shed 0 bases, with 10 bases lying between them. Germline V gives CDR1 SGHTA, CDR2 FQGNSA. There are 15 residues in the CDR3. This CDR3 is CASSYQGGSYNEQFF. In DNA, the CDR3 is TGTGCCAGCAGCTACCAGGGAGGCTCCTACAATGAGCAGTTCTTC.

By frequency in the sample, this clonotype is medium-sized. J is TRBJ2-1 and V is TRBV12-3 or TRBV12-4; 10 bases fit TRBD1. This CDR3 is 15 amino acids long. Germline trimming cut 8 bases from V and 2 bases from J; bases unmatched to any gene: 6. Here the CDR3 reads CASHRDRGTYNEQFF. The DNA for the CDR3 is TGTGCCAGCCACCGGGACAGGGGTACCTACAATGAGCAGTTCTTC.

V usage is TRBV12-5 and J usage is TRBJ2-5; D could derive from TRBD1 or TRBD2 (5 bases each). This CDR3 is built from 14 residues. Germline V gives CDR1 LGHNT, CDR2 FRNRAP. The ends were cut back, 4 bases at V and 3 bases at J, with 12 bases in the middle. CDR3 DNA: TGTGCTAGTGGTTCTCCGGGACGGGAAGAGACCCAGTACTTC. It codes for CASGSPGREETQYF. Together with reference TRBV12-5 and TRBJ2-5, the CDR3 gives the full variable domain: DARVTQTPRHKVTEMGQEVTMRCQPILGHNTVFWYRQTMMQGLELLAYFRNRAPLDDSGMPKDRFSAEMPDATLATLKIQPSEPRDSAVYFCASGSPGREETQYFGPGTRLLVL.

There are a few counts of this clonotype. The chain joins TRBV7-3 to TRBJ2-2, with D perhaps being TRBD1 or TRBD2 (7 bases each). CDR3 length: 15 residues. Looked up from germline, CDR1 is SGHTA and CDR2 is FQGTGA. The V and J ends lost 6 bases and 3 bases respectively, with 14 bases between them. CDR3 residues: CASRRQGGDTGELFF. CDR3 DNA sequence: TGTGCCAGCAGGCGACAGGGAGGGGACACCGGGGAGCTGTTTTTT.

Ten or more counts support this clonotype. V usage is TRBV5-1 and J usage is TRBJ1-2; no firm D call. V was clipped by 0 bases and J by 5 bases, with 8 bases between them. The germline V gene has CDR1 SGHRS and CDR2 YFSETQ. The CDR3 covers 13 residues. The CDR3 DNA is TGCGCCAGCAGCTTGGAATCGGGTTATGGCTACACCTTC. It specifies CASSLESGYGYTF.

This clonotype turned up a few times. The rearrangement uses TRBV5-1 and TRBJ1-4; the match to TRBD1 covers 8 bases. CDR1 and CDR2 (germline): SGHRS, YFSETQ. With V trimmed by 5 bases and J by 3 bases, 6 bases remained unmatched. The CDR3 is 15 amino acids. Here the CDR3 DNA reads TGCGCCAGCAGGAAATCACAGGGGGCTAATGAAAAACTGTTTTTT. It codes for CASRKSQGANEKLFF. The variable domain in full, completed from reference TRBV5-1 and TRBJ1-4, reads KAGVTQTPRYLIKTRGQQVTLSCSPISGHRSVSWYQQTPGQGLQFLFEYFSETQRNKGNFPGRFSGRQFSNSRSEMNVSTLELGDSALYLCASRKSQGANEKLFFGSGTQLSVL.

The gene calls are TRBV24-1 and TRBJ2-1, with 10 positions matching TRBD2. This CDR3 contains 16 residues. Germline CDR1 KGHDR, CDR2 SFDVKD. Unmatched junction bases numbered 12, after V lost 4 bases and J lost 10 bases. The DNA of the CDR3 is TGTGCCACCAGTGAGCAGACCTCTAGCGGGAGAAACGAGCAGTTCTTC. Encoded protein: CATSEQTSSGRNEQFF.

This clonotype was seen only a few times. The CDR3 loop is CASSLAPSSGGTNTGELFF. CDR3 nucleotides: TGTGCCAGCAGCTTAGCCCCGAGCAGCGGGGGGACCAACACCGGGGAGCTGTTTTTT. The chain recombines TRBV7-2 with TRBJ2-2, with 9 bases fitting TRBD2. The CDR3 runs to 19 residues. Germline loops: CDR1 SGHTA, CDR2 FQGNSA. With V trimmed by 0 bases and J by 2 bases, 10 bases remained unmatched.

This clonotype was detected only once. CDR3 loop: CSAVDRGVEAFF. The CDR3 bases are TGCAGTGCCGTGGACAGGGGAGTTGAAGCTTTCTTT. The genes are TRBV20-1 and TRBJ1-1; 9 bases match TRBD1. Germline CDR1 DFQATT, CDR2 SNEGSKA (reference sequence). Trimming at V came to 6 bases and at J to 7 bases, leaving 6 bases not matched to a gene. CDR3 length: 12 amino acids.